What follows describes a single T cell receptor beta chain. Its antigen is still unknown. The sample's time point: week 23, last vaccination. Each dose delivered 300 ug of mutant IDH1 20-mer peptide subcutaneously with imiquimod. The germline CDR1 and CDR2 sequences are ENHRY and SYGVKD. This CDR3 spans 13 amino acids. Measured with immunoSEQ multiplex PCR; TCRdb has only the in-frame clones, and not every one. The sample holds roughly 60,000 clones, more than 75% seen once. This sample was taken from a study of a mutant IDH1 vaccine in newly diagnosed glioma. The sequences come from PBMCs, collected from a glioma patient whose treatment included an IDH1 peptide vaccine. The genes are TRBV10-3 and TRBJ2-5; D unresolved. Matching the DNA end better, TRBJ2-7 makes the J call doubtful. The source is a young man with glioma. As DNA, the CDR3 is TGTGCCATCAGTGTTACGGCTACCTACGAGCAGTACTTC. Its translation is CAISVTATYEQYF.